This T cell receptor beta chain is drawn from a study of PD-L1 blockade in urothelial cancer. This clone was picked up many times. What it binds is not known. Study-level findings and limits: Greater 3-week expansion of tumor-associated blood clones was recorded for durable-benefit patients.

Sequenced by immunoSEQ multiplex PCR; TCRdb stores in-frame clones only, minus some. Of roughly 87,000 clones listed, 89% are singletons. With V trimmed by 7 bases and J by 4 bases, 11 bases remained unmatched. The CDR3 sequence is 15 residues long. Germline CDR1 is LNHDA and CDR2 is SQIVND (reference sequence). The sample's time point: pretreatment peripheral blood. The chain joins TRBV19 to TRBJ1-2; TRBD1 matches at 8 bases. This receptor was obtained from a woman older than 75 with urothelial cancer. Sequences were derived from PBMCs, sampled around atezolizumab (anti-PD-L1) treatment. The CDR3: CASTALTGAVYGYTF. The CDR3 nucleotides read TGTGCCAGTACAGCCCTGACAGGGGCCGTCTATGGCTACACCTTC.